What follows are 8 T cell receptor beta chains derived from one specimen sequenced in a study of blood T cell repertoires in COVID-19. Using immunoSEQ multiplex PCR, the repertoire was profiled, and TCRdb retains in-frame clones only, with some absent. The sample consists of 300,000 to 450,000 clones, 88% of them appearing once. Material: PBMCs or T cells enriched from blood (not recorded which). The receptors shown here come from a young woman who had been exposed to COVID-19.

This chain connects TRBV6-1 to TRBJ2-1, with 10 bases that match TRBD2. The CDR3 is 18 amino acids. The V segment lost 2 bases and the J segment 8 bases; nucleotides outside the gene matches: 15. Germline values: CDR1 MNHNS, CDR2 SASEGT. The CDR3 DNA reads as TGTGCCAGCAGTGAAAAGGTAGCGGGAGGTGGCGGTCGGGATGAGCAGTTCTTC. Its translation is CASSEKVAGGGGRDEQFF.

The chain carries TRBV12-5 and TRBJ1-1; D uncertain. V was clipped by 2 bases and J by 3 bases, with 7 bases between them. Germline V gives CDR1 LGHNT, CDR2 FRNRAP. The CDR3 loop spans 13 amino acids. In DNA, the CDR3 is TGTGCTAGTGGTTTGCTGCAGGACACTGAAGCTTTCTTT. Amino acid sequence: CASGLLQDTEAFF.

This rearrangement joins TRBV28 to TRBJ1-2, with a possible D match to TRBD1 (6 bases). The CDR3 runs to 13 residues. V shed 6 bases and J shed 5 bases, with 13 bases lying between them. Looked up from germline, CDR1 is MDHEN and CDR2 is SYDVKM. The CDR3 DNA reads TGTGCCAGCAGGACAGGTGGGGTTTATGGCTACACCTTC. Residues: CASRTGGVYGYTF.

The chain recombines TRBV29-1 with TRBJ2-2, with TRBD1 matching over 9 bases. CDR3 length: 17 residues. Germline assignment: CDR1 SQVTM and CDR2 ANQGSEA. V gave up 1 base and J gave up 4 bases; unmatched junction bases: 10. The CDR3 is CSVEAFGTGRVTGELFF. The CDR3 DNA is TGCAGCGTTGAAGCTTTTGGGACAGGGCGGGTCACCGGGGAGCTGTTTTTT.

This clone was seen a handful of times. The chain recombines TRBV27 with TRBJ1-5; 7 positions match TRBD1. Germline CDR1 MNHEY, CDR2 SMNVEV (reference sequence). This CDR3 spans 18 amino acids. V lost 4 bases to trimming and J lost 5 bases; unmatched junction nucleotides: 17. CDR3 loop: CASSSRLDRVLWDQPQHF. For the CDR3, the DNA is TGTGCCAGCAGTTCTCGCCTCGACAGGGTTCTCTGGGATCAGCCCCAGCATTTT.

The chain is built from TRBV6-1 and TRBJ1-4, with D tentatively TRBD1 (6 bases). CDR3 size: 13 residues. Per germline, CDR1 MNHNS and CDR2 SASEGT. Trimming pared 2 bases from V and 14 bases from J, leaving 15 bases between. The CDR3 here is CASSERGGRILFF. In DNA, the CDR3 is TGTGCCAGCAGTGAAAGGGGGGGACGAATCCTGTTTTTT.

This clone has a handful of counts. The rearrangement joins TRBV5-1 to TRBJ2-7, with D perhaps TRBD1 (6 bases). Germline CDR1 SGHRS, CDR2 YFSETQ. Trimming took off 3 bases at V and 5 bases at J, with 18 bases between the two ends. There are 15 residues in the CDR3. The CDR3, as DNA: TGCGCCAGCAGCTCCCGGTGGCAGGGGTACCACGAGCAGTACTTC. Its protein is CASSSRWQGYHEQYF.

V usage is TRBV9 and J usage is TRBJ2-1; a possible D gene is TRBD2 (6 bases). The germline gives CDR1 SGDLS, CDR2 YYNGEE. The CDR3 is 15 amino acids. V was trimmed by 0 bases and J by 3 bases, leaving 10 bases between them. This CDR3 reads CASSVDTGVYNEQFF. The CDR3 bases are TGTGCCAGCAGCGTAGATACGGGAGTCTACAATGAGCAGTTCTTC.